This entry lists 30 T cell receptor beta chains sequenced from one sample in a study of T cell clonality in common variable immunodeficiency. Study-level points and caveats: Common variable immunodeficiency TCR beta sequences reportedly had fewer deletions and N-nucleotide insertions.

These receptors lack a known antigen. TCRdb's copy holds only in-frame clones and misses some; the assay was immunoSEQ multiplex PCR. The specimen's table records several thousand clones. The material sequenced was peripheral blood mononuclear cells. The receptor source for this set is a human donor with common variable immunodeficiency.

A note on this clone: The read terminates 3 residues ahead of where the CDR3 ends, so the germline J gene completes it. The chain is built from TRBV11-3 and TRBJ2-3; no firm D call. V was shortened by 1 base and J by 4 bases, with 6 bases between the two germline ends. The CDR3 totals 13 residues. CDR1 and CDR2 from the germline V gene are SGHNT and YENEEA. The sequenced CDR3 bases are TGTGCCAGCAGCTTAGGCCAGGCAGATACG. It is translated as CASSLGQADT. The whole CDR3 is CASSLGQADTQYF. Full variable domain (rest looked up from reference TRBV11-3 and TRBJ2-3): EAGVVQSPRYKIIEKKQPVAFWCNPISGHNTLYWYLQNLGQGPELLIRYENEEAVDDSQLPKDRFSAERLKGVDSTLKIQPAELGDSAVYLCASSLGQADTQYFGPGTRLTVL.

This clone ranks as medium-sized in terms of frequency. The CDR3 goes on 3 residues after the read ends, and that part is filled in from the germline J gene. The J gene is TRBJ2-5, the V gene TRBV9, with 7 bases fitting TRBD2. Germline-derived CDR1 and CDR2 are SGDLS and YYNGEE. The CDR3 runs 15 residues. The ends lost 2 bases at V and 4 bases at J; junction bases unmatched: 8. The CDR3: CASSVLTGGGETQYF. The covered CDR3 bases are TGTGCCAGCAGCGTGTTAACGGGGGGTGGAGAGACC.

As concerns this clone: The sequence runs out 3 residues before the end of the CDR3; the remainder is reconstructed from the germline J gene. The chain carries TRBV18 and TRBJ2-7, with 11 positions matching TRBD2. Germline V gene lookup returns CDR1 KGHSH and CDR2 LQKENI. V shed 2 bases, J shed 1 base, and the junction held 4 bases outside the gene matches. This CDR3 has 16 residues. This CDR3 reads CASSPLAGGRSYEQYF. The sequenced CDR3 bases are TGTGCCAGCTCACCATTAGCGGGAGGGAGGTCCTACGAG.

Comments on this clone: The read is 3 residues too short to cover the CDR3 end, so that end is filled in from the germline J gene. This chain joins TRBV5-1 and TRBJ2-5; D remains unclear. Germline V CDR1 and CDR2: SGHRS, YFSETQ. The CDR3 spans 13 residues. Trimming stripped 0 bases from V and 4 bases from J, with 7 bases between. Here the CDR3 reads CASSLAGSETQYF. CDR3 DNA, as far as it was read: TGCGCCAGCAGCTTGGCAGGCTCAGAGACC.

This clone is medium-sized by frequency. The CDR3 end is not reached by the read, which stops 3 residues before it; the germline J gene fills it in. The chain recombines TRBV7-9 with TRBJ1-2; no definite D call. CDR1 is SEHNR and CDR2 is FQNEAQ in the germline V gene (reference sequence). With 2 bases removed from V and 2 bases from J, the gap between germline ends came to 6 bases. This CDR3 contains 13 residues. CDR3 amino acids: CASSLNSNYGYTF. Partial CDR3 DNA: TGTGCCAGCAGCTTAAACTCAAACTATGGC.

On this clone itself: The read falls 3 residues short of the CDR3 end, and the missing part is taken from the germline J gene. V and J are TRBV19 and TRBJ2-5; D might be TRBD1 or TRBD2, each matching 5 bases. Trimming shortened V by 8 bases and J by 5 bases, and 15 bases separated the two germline ends. Germline loops: CDR1 LNHDA, CDR2 SQIVND (reference sequence). CDR3 size: 13 residues. This CDR3 is CASSRGARETQYF. Partial CDR3 DNA: TGTGCCAGTTCGCGAGGGGCGCGGGAGACC.

With respect to this clone: The read halts 3 residues ahead of the CDR3 end, with the missing end drawn from the germline J gene. The chain uses TRBV19 and TRBJ1-2; the D gene is possibly TRBD1 (5 bases). The CDR3 sequence is 15 residues long. CDR1 LNHDA and CDR2 SQIVND come from the germline V gene (reference sequence). The V end lost 3 bases, the J end lost 4 bases, and 15 bases lay between the germline ends. The covered CDR3 bases are TGTGCCAGTAGTATTTCTGACAGAGGCGGCTATGGC. Its protein product is CASSISDRGGYG. The whole CDR3 sequence reads CASSISDRGGYGYTF. Filled out from reference TRBV19 and TRBJ1-2, the complete variable domain reads DGGITQSPKYLFRKEGQNVTLSCEQNLNHDAMYWYRQDPGQGLRLIYYSQIVNDFQKGDIAEGYSVSREKKESFPLTVTSAQKNPTAFYLCASSISDRGGYGYTFGSGTRLTVV.

Measured by frequency, this clone is medium-sized (0.01 to 0.1%). The sequenced CDR3 bases are TGTGCCAGCAGCTTGGCGGGACAGGGGATTGTTGGC. Translation: CASSLAGQGIVG. The CDR3 in its entirety is CASSLAGQGIVGYTF. This chain connects TRBV5-4 to TRBJ1-2; 10 bases agree with TRBD1. The read gets to within 3 residues of the CDR3 end, and the germline J gene fills in the rest. Germline CDR1 reads SGHNT; CDR2 reads YYREEE (reference sequence). V gave up 0 bases and J gave up 7 bases; unmatched junction bases: 6. This CDR3 has 15 residues. Together with reference TRBV5-4 and TRBJ1-2, the CDR3 gives the full variable domain: ETGVTQSPTHLIKTRGQQVTLRCSSQSGHNTVSWYQQALGQGPQFIFQYYREEENGRGNFPPRFSGLQFPNYSSELNVNALELDDSALYLCASSLAGQGIVGYTFGSGTRLTVV.

Concerning this clone itself: The read gets to within 3 residues of the CDR3 end, and the germline J gene fills in the rest. The rearrangement links TRBV10-3 to TRBJ2-1; D call uncertain. Trimming removed 3 bases from V and 8 bases from J, with 8 bases in between. Germline V lookup: CDR1 ENHRY, CDR2 SYGVKD. The CDR3 sequence is 12 residues long. The covered CDR3 bases are TGTGCCATCAGTGACCTAGGCCATGAG. Encoded protein: CAISDLGHE. The whole CDR3 sequence reads CAISDLGHEQFF.

Concerning this clone itself: Read data end 3 residues before the CDR3 end; the end is taken from the germline J gene. The rearrangement joins TRBV19 to TRBJ1-1; 8 bases fit TRBD1. With V trimmed by 5 bases and J by 0 bases, 5 bases remained unmatched. The CDR3 covers 15 residues. CDR1 and CDR2 from the germline V gene are LNHDA and SQIVND (reference sequence). The CDR3 DNA, read in part, is TGTGCCAGTAGTTTTTGGACAGGGTTGAACACTGAA. Translating gives CASSFWTGLNTE. The whole CDR3 sequence reads CASSFWTGLNTEAFF.

Comment on this clone: The CDR3 extends 3 residues past the end of the read, so its final part is completed from the germline J gene. V and J are TRBV19 and TRBJ2-2, with TRBD1 as a possible D gene (6 bases). CDR1 is LNHDA, CDR2 SQIVND, per germline (reference sequence). Between the trimmed V and J ends, which lost 3 bases and 7 bases, there was a span of 15 bases. The CDR3 is 15 amino acids. The part of the CDR3 DNA that was read is TGTGCCAGTAGTATGCCGCCAGGGGCCAGCGGGGAG. Translation: CASSMPPGASGE. The complete CDR3 reads CASSMPPGASGELFF. The complete variable domain, with remaining parts taken from reference TRBV19 and TRBJ2-2, reads DGGITQSPKYLFRKEGQNVTLSCEQNLNHDAMYWYRQDPGQGLRLIYYSQIVNDFQKGDIAEGYSVSREKKESFPLTVTSAQKNPTAFYLCASSMPPGASGELFFGEGSRLTVL.

Remarks on this clone: The CDR3 end falls 3 residues outside the read, so it is completed with the germline J gene. V usage is TRBV19 and J usage is TRBJ1-2, with TRBD1 identical over 8 bases. Germline CDR1 reads LNHDA; CDR2 reads SQIVND (reference sequence). The CDR3 totals 16 residues. The V gene end was trimmed by 6 bases and the J gene end by 1 base; junction bases not matched to a gene: 10. Partial CDR3 DNA: TGTGCCAGTAGCATCCCCGGGACAGGAAATAACTATGGC. This sequence encodes CASSIPGTGNNYG. The complete CDR3 protein is CASSIPGTGNNYGYTF.

A word on this clone: The missing CDR3 end, 3 residues past where the read stops, is filled in from the germline J gene. V usage is TRBV19 and J usage is TRBJ1-2; TRBD1 matches 9 bases. V shed 8 bases, J shed 5 bases, and the junction held 6 bases outside the gene matches. This CDR3 has 13 amino acids. CDR1 and CDR2 from the germline V gene are LNHDA and SQIVND (reference sequence). This chain's CDR3 is CASQTGTGYGYTF. CDR3 DNA (partial): TGTGCCAGTCAGACCGGGACAGGGTATGGC.

In regard to this clone: The DNA ends 3 residues before the CDR3 does, and the rest of the CDR3 is filled in from the germline J gene. The rearrangement joins TRBV5-4 to TRBJ2-5; D not resolved. Germline lookup yields CDR1 SGHNT and CDR2 YYREEE (reference sequence). V was clipped by 0 bases and J by 2 bases, with 8 bases between them. The CDR3 sequence is 14 residues long. The CDR3 DNA, read in part, is TGTGCCAGCAGCTTGGAAGGGTTTCAAGAGACC. It translates to CASSLEGFQET. The CDR3 reads in full as CASSLEGFQETQYF.

Of note for this clone: The CDR3 end lies 3 residues beyond the end of the read and is filled in from the germline J gene. The chain has TRBV5-1 and TRBJ2-3; 9 bases line up with TRBD2. CDR3 length: 16 amino acids. V gave up 2 bases and J gave up 0 bases; unmatched junction bases: 4. CDR1 is SGHRS and CDR2 is YFSETQ in the germline V gene. The covered CDR3 bases are TGCGCCAGCAGCTTAGCCGGGACTAGCAGCACAGATACG. It encodes CASSLAGTSSTDT. The whole CDR3 protein is CASSLAGTSSTDTQYF.

Judged by frequency, this clone is medium-sized. The read stops 3 residues short of the end of the CDR3; the missing end is completed from the germline J gene. This chain joins TRBV5-6 and TRBJ1-1; 7 nucleotides align to TRBD1. CDR1 and CDR2 (germline): SGHDT, YYEEEE. The CDR3 has 15 amino acids. CDR3 amino acids: CASSLNTGQRREAFF. CDR3 bases read: TGTGCCAGCAGCTTGAACACGGGACAGAGAAGGGAA. The full variable domain, in which reference TRBV5-6 and TRBJ1-1 provide the parts outside the CDR3, is DAGVTQSPTHLIKTRGQQVTLRCSPKSGHDTVSWYQQALGQGPQFIFQYYEEEERQRGNFPDRFSGHQFPNYSSELNVNALLLGDSALYLCASSLNTGQRREAFFGQGTRLTVV.

A remark on this clone: The read terminates 3 residues ahead of where the CDR3 ends, so the germline J gene completes it. V is TRBV7-2 and J is TRBJ2-5; TRBD2 aligns across 10 bases. This CDR3 spans 14 amino acids. Germline V CDR1 and CDR2: SGHTA, FQGNSA. With 1 base clipped from V and 4 bases from J, the junction kept 0 bases outside the gene matches. CDR3 amino acids: CASSLGLAGETQYF. CDR3 bases read: TGTGCCAGCAGCTTAGGACTAGCGGGAGAGACC.

As regards this clone: Coverage ceases 3 residues before the CDR3 finishes, and the germline J gene fills in the end. V usage is TRBV7-6 and J usage is TRBJ1-5; D may be TRBD1 (6 bases). Per germline, CDR1 SGHVS and CDR2 FNYEAQ. The CDR3 loop spans 18 amino acids. V was trimmed by 1 base and J by 0 bases, leaving 16 bases between them. CDR3 sequence: CASSLVASGHNSNQPQHF. Partial CDR3 DNA: TGTGCCAGCAGCTTAGTAGCCTCGGGACACAATAGCAATCAGCCC.

For this clone: The CDR3 end is not reached by the read, which stops 3 residues before it; the germline J gene fills it in. The chain has TRBV18 and TRBJ2-6, with 9 bases that match TRBD1. The germline CDR1 and CDR2 sequences are KGHSH and LQKENI. Trimming took 3 bases from V and 2 from J; bases not matched to a gene: 5. CDR3 length: 17 amino acids. CDR3 DNA (partial): TGTGCCAGCTCACCCCAACAGGGGGCAGCTGGGGCCAACGTC. Its protein is CASSPQQGAAGANV. The full CDR3 is CASSPQQGAAGANVLTF.

Its frequency marks this clone as medium-sized. The read comes to an end 3 residues before the CDR3 does, leaving the germline J gene to fill in the end. V usage is TRBV20-1 and J usage is TRBJ2-7; TRBD1 agrees at 12 bases. CDR1 is DFQATT and CDR2 is SNEGSKA in the germline V gene (reference sequence). CDR3 size: 14 residues. The trim removed 7 bases at V and 6 bases at J, leaving 10 bases unmatched. The CDR3 is CSVVPGQGAREQYF. Incomplete CDR3 DNA: TGCAGTGTGGTCCCGGGACAGGGGGCCCGCGAG.

This clone is identified as medium-sized (0.01 to 0.1%) from frequency. Read data end 3 residues before the CDR3 end; the end is taken from the germline J gene. The rearrangement joins TRBV30 to TRBJ2-5, with D perhaps TRBD2 (6 bases). This CDR3 has 11 residues. V was pared by 0 bases and J by 7 bases, with 6 bases between. Germline V gives CDR1 GTSNPN, CDR2 SVGIG (reference sequence). CDR3: CAWSVGGTQYF. The covered CDR3 bases are TGTGCCTGGAGTGTGGGGGGGACC.

A word on this clone: Read coverage stops 3 residues before the CDR3 terminus; the germline J gene supplies the remainder. The chain couples TRBV7-9 to TRBJ2-7, with 7 bases that match TRBD1. Per the germline V gene, CDR1 is SEHNR and CDR2 is FQNEAQ (reference sequence). This CDR3 contains 14 residues. The V segment lost 4 bases and the J segment 6 bases; nucleotides outside the gene matches: 9. CDR3 in amino acids: CASSSLAGGTEQYF. The CDR3 bases that were read are TGTGCCAGCAGCTCCCTTGCAGGGGGAACCGAG.

On this clone itself: The sequenced fragment ends 3 residues before the CDR3 boundary, so the rest is inferred from the germline J gene. V gene TRBV2 combines with J gene TRBJ1-2, with D hard to call. CDR1 is SNHLY, CDR2 FYNNEI, per germline. The CDR3 consists of 10 residues. The CDR3 DNA, read in part, is TGTGCCAGCAGCCCTTTGGGC. Amino acid sequence: CASSPLG. The CDR3 in its entirety is CASSPLGYTF.

Turning to this clone: The read ends 3 residues before the CDR3 terminus; that terminus is restored from the germline J gene. The V gene is TRBV7-2, the J gene TRBJ2-1, with 8 bases lining up with TRBD2. This CDR3 has 15 residues. The ends lost 1 base at V and 2 bases at J; junction bases unmatched: 1. Germline loops: CDR1 SGHTA, CDR2 FQGNSA. The part of the CDR3 DNA that was read is TGTGCCAGCAGCTTAGGCGGGAGGACCTACAATGAG. Translation: CASSLGGRTYNE. The full CDR3 protein reads CASSLGGRTYNEQFF.

About this clone itself: The read finishes 3 residues shy of the CDR3 end, and the germline J gene is used to complete it. The chain uses TRBV18 and TRBJ1-6, with D possibly TRBD1 on 5 matching bases. The CDR3 length is 14 residues. Germline V gives CDR1 KGHSH, CDR2 LQKENI. The V gene lost 5 bases and the J gene lost 9 bases, with 14 bases spanning the gap. The CDR3 bases that were read are TGTGCCAGCTCAAGGGACTACAGCGGTTCACCC. Protein: CASSRDYSGSP. The CDR3, in full, reads CASSRDYSGSPLHF.

A remark on this clone: Read data end 3 residues before the CDR3 end; the end is taken from the germline J gene. V gene TRBV6-2 or TRBV6-3 combines with J gene TRBJ2-5; tentatively, D is TRBD2 (5 bases). V was trimmed by 7 bases and J by 4 bases, leaving 16 bases between them. The CDR3 is 14 residues long. Germline CDR1 MNHEY, CDR2 SVGEGT. The part of the CDR3 DNA that was read is TGTGCCAGCATGCAGCGGCCTCTGGGAGAGACC. Amino acid sequence: CASMQRPLGET. The CDR3 reads in full as CASMQRPLGETQYF.

As to this clone: The missing CDR3 end, 3 residues past where the read stops, is filled in from the germline J gene. The J gene is TRBJ1-6, the V gene TRBV7-9, with TRBD1 identical over 8 bases. Germline-derived CDR1 and CDR2 are SEHNR and FQNEAQ (reference sequence). This CDR3 is 15 amino acids long. The ends lost 7 bases at V and 8 bases at J; junction bases unmatched: 10. CDR3 in amino acids: CASTRQGNLDSPLHF. Partial CDR3 DNA: TGTGCCAGCACCCGACAGGGGAATCTGGATTCACCC.

As for this clone: The CDR3 extends 3 residues past the end of the read, so its final part is completed from the germline J gene. This sequence joins TRBV20-1 and TRBJ1-5; D is perhaps TRBD1 (6 bases). The V gene's germline CDR1 is DFQATT and CDR2 SNEGSKA (reference sequence). V shed 6 bases and J shed 7 bases, with 16 bases lying between them. CDR3 length equals 13 residues. This chain's CDR3 is CSAPQGPSQPQHF. The part of the CDR3 DNA that was read is TGCAGTGCGCCACAGGGACCGAGCCAGCCC.

A word on this clone: The CDR3 extends 3 residues past the end of the read, so its final part is completed from the germline J gene. The chain joins TRBV19 to TRBJ2-7, with 9 bases identical to TRBD1. The CDR3 length is 16 residues. The V segment lost 0 bases and the J segment 3 bases; nucleotides outside the gene matches: 6. Germline values: CDR1 LNHDA, CDR2 SQIVND (reference sequence). This CDR3 reads CASSIDAGQGGYEQYF. CDR3 bases read: TGTGCCAGTAGTATAGACGCGGGACAGGGAGGCTACGAG. The whole variable domain, remainder taken from reference TRBV19 and TRBJ2-7, is DGGITQSPKYLFRKEGQNVTLSCEQNLNHDAMYWYRQDPGQGLRLIYYSQIVNDFQKGDIAEGYSVSREKKESFPLTVTSAQKNPTAFYLCASSIDAGQGGYEQYFGPGTRLTVT.

Turning to this clone: The read ends 3 residues early relative to the CDR3; the germline J gene fills the gap. This chain connects TRBV2 to TRBJ2-3, with TRBD1 as a possible D gene (6 bases). Germline values: CDR1 SNHLY, CDR2 FYNNEI. The CDR3 runs to 14 residues. V was cut by 8 bases and J by 6 bases, with 18 bases left in between. The DNA read from the CDR3 is TGTGCCAGCTCGTACAGGGAACCGGGGGATACG. It translates to CASSYREPGDT. The whole CDR3 protein is CASSYREPGDTQYF.